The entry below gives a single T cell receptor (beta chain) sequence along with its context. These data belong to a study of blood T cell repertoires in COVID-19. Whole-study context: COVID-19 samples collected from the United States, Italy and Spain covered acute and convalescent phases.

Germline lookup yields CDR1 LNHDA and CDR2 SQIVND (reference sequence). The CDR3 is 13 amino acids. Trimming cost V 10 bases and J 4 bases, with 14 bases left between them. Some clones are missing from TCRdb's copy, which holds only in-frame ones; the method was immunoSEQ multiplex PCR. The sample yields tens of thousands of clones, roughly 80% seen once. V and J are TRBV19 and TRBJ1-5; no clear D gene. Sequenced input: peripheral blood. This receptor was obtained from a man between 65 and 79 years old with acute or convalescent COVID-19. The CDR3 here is CATEVSANQPQHF. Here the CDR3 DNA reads TGTGCCACCGAGGTGTCAGCTAATCAGCCCCAGCATTTT.